One T cell receptor beta chain is described in this entry. This table comes from immunoSEQ multiplex PCR, and its TCRdb copy is limited to in-frame clones, with some not included. The sample includes 280,000 or so clones, roughly nine tenths of them seen just once. The entry originates in a study of blood T cell repertoires in COVID-19. Looking at the study overall: The samples span acute and convalescent COVID-19 from the United States, Italy and Spain.

CDR3 length: 14 residues. Trimming removed 3 bases from V and 4 bases from J, with 10 bases in between. Per the germline V gene, CDR1 is SGDLS and CDR2 is YYNGEE. The rearrangement joins TRBV9 to TRBJ2-2; tentative D call: TRBD2 (6 bases). The specimen sequenced was PBMCs or T cells enriched from blood (not recorded which). This receptor was obtained from a woman between 40 and 55 years old who had recovered from COVID-19. The CDR3 coding sequence is TGTGCCAGCAGCGCCTCCGGGGGCACCGGGGAGCTGTTTTTT. Its protein product is CASSASGGTGELFF. Based on the CDR3 plus reference TRBV9 and TRBJ2-2, the full variable domain is DSGVTQTPKHLITATGQRVTLRCSPRSGDLSVYWYQQSLDQGLQFLIQYYNGEERAKGNILERFSAQQFPDLHSELNLSSLELGDSALYFCASSASGGTGELFFGEGSRLTVL.